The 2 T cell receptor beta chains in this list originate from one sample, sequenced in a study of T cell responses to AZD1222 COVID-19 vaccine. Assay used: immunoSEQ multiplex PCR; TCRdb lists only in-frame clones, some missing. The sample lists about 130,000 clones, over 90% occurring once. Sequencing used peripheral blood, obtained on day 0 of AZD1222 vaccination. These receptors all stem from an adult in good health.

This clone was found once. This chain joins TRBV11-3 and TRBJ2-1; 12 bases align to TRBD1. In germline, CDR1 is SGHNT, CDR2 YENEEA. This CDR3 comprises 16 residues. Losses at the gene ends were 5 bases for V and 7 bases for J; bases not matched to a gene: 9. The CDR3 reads CASSPRGTGGRNEQFF. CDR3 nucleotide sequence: TGTGCCAGCAGCCCTAGGGGGACAGGGGGCCGGAATGAGCAGTTCTTC.

In nucleotides, the CDR3 is TGTGCCAGCCCCGCGGGGGGTTCGGACACTGAAGCTTTCTTT. Translating gives CASPAGGSDTEAFF. The chain links TRBV7-9 to TRBJ1-1; D is perhaps TRBD1 (5 bases). This CDR3 region has 14 residues. The ends were cut back, 8 bases at V and 3 bases at J, with 16 bases in the middle. Germline assignment: CDR1 SEHNR and CDR2 FQNEAQ (reference sequence).